This TCR beta chain was sequenced for a study of T-cell reconstitution after alpha-beta-depleted transplantation in children. Unique molecular identifiers were used to barcode this TCRbeta library. TCRdb recomputed calls from the PCR reads with MiXCR, one row per CDR3 protein. The profile shows about 270,000 distinct CDR3 sequences, about a tenth of them singletons. V trimming: 7 bases; J trimming: 1 base; junction bases outside the gene matches: 12. There are 18 residues in the CDR3. The germline gives CDR1 ENHRY, CDR2 SYGVKD. This clonotype has just a few counts. This sequence joins TRBV10-3 and TRBJ2-3; 12 nucleotides agree with TRBD1. The clonotype originates from a human donor who donated a stem cell graft to a child with SCID. The source material was PBMCs from the stem cell graft donor, sampled from the stem cell graft. The CDR3 spells CAINHPRDRGLGTDTQYF. The DNA of the CDR3 is TGTGCCATCAACCACCCCCGGGACAGGGGGCTAGGCACAGATACGCAGTATTTT.